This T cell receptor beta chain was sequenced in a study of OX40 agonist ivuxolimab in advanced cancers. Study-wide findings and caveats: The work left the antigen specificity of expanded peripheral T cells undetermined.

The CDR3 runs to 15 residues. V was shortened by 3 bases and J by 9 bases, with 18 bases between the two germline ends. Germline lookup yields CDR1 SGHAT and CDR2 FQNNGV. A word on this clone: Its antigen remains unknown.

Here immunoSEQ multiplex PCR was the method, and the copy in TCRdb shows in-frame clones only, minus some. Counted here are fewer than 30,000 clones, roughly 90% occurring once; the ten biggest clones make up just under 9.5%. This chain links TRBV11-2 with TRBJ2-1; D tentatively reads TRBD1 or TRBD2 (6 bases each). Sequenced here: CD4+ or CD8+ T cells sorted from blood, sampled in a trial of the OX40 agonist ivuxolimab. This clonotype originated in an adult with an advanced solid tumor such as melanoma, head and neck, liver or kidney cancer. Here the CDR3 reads CASSFEGGMYGEQFF. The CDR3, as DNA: TGTGCCAGCAGCTTCGAGGGGGGCATGTATGGTGAGCAGTTCTTC.